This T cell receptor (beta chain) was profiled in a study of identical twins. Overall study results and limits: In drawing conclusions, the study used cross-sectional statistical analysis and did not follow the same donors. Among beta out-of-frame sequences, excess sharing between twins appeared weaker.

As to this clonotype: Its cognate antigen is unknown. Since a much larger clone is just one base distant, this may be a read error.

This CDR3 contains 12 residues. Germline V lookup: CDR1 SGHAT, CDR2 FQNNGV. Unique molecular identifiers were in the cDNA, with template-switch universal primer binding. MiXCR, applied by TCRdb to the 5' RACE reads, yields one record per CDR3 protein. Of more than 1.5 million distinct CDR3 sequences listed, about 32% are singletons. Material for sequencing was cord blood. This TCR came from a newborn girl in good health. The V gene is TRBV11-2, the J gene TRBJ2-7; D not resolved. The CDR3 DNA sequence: TGTGCCAGCAGCTTAGACGCTTACGAGCAGTGCTTC. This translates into CASSLDAYEQCF.